These 8 T cell receptor beta chains were sequenced from one sample in a study of shared clonotypes between healthy human individuals. Sequencing was performed with immunoSEQ multiplex PCR; in TCRdb, only in-frame clones are kept and a portion is missing. The sample holds just over 2,000,000 clones; around 95% are singletons and the top ten take 0.1% to 0.15%. The material sequenced was naive CD4+ T cells sorted from blood. Documented subset: CD45RA+ positively selected. Source of these receptors: a man younger than 35 in good health.

The chain combines TRBV5-1 with TRBJ2-4; the match to TRBD2 covers 10 bases. Trimming took 0 bases from V and 8 from J; bases not matched to a gene: 14. From germline, CDR1 is SGHRS and CDR2 YFSETQ. The CDR3 has 18 residues. CDR3 sequence: CASSLGSSGSARRDIQYF. DNA of the CDR3: TGCGCCAGCAGCTTGGGGTCTAGCGGGAGTGCCCGAAGGGACATTCAGTACTTC.

Turning to this clone: The same CDR3 arises from other DNA sequences in this sample as well. The CDR3: CASRRDGTYEQYF. The CDR3 DNA reads TGTGCCAGCAGGAGGGACGGAACCTACGAGCAGTACTTC. This sequence joins TRBV2 and TRBJ2-7; TRBD1 or TRBD2 may be the D gene (5 bases each). Per germline, CDR1 SNHLY and CDR2 FYNNEI. V was pared by 6 bases and J by 2 bases, with 11 bases between. The CDR3 runs 13 residues.

The V gene is TRBV5-1, the J gene TRBJ2-1, with unresolved D. V lost 0 bases and J 0 bases, leaving 13 bases between the germline ends. Germline CDR1 is SGHRS and CDR2 is YFSETQ. The CDR3 contains 17 residues. The CDR3 region is CASSLGGVLSSYNEQFF. CDR3 nucleotide sequence: TGCGCCAGCAGCTTGGGTGGCGTACTAAGCTCCTACAATGAGCAGTTCTTC.

V is TRBV7-6 and J is TRBJ1-2, with D maybe TRBD1 (5 bases). Per germline, CDR1 SGHVS and CDR2 FNYEAQ. V was cut by 3 bases and J by 4 bases, with 15 bases left in between. This CDR3 contains 15 residues. CDR3 nucleotides: TGTGCCAGCAGCTTGCCGGGAGCGGGACCCTATGGCTACACCTTC. Translating gives CASSLPGAGPYGYTF.

Remarks on this clone: At the DNA level, this CDR3 is encoded by other sequences in the same sample as well. This chain links TRBV11-3 with TRBJ2-3; 8 bases are a match to TRBD2. The CDR3 is made up of 15 amino acids. Germline CDR1 reads SGHNT; CDR2 reads YENEEA. V lost 3 bases to trimming and J lost 2 bases; unmatched junction nucleotides: 4. CDR3 DNA: TGTGCCAGCAGCTTGTCCGGGGGGGCCACAGATACGCAGTATTTT. Residues: CASSLSGGATDTQYF.

The chain is built from TRBV5-4 and TRBJ2-3, with D possibly TRBD2 on 6 matching bases. Germline CDR1 and CDR2: SGHNT and YYREEE (reference sequence). The length of the CDR3 is 15 residues. Trimming stripped 4 bases from V and 2 bases from J, with 14 bases between. The CDR3 is CASSGPLASTDTQYF. The CDR3 DNA reads TGTGCCAGCAGCGGTCCACTAGCATCCACAGATACGCAGTATTTT.

The chain employs TRBV28 and TRBJ2-7; 8 bases line up with TRBD2. The CDR3 runs to 15 residues. Trimming removed 5 bases from V and 6 bases from J; junction bases left unmatched: 12. Germline loops: CDR1 MDHEN, CDR2 SYDVKM. CDR3 amino acids: CASSTPGGPGGEQYF. The CDR3 nucleotides read TGTGCCAGCAGTACTCCGGGGGGGCCAGGAGGCGAGCAGTACTTC.

Comment on this clone: Other DNA sequences in the same sample also yield this CDR3. This chain joins TRBV19 and TRBJ2-7; 7 bases are shared with TRBD1. Germline-derived CDR1 and CDR2 are LNHDA and SQIVND (reference sequence). This CDR3 comprises 14 residues. The V segment lost 5 bases and the J segment 0 bases; nucleotides outside the gene matches: 4. The CDR3 loop is CASSRQGSSYEQYF. The CDR3, as DNA: TGTGCCAGTAGTCGACAGGGAAGCTCCTACGAGCAGTACTTC.